The sequence of this T cell receptor beta chain was determined in a study of blood T cell repertoires in COVID-19. As for the study in general: Specimens from acute and convalescent COVID-19 originated in the United States, Italy and Spain. PBMCs, B-cell-depleted T cells, or T cells provided the cDNA or gDNA that made up the material.

Germline V gene sequence: CDR1 MNHEY, CDR2 SVGEGT. J gave up 3 bases and V 6 bases, and 6 bases lay outside the gene matches. The CDR3 consists of 15 residues. As processed by the authors: How many nucleated cells were present was estimated from reference gene primer amplification. TCRdb's copy holds only in-frame clones and misses some; the assay was immunoSEQ multiplex PCR. D and trimming come from the DNA, and the V and J calls and clone size come from that table. This repertoire shows roughly 200,000 clones, about 84% found once; its top ten account for 15% to 20%. The clonotype comes from a person aged 65 to 85 with COVID-19, enrolled during active disease. V is TRBV6-2 or TRBV6-3 and J is TRBJ1-2; 11 bases match TRBD1. The sample comprised peripheral blood. The CDR3 sequence is CASSVGQGAYYGYTF. Here the CDR3 DNA reads TGTGCCAGCAGCGTCGGACAGGGGGCGTACTATGGCTACACCTTC.